These 11 T cell receptor beta chains were all obtained from the same sample, sequenced in a study of blood T cell repertoires in COVID-19. Some clones are missing from TCRdb's copy, which holds only in-frame ones; the method was immunoSEQ multiplex PCR. The sample has about 180,000 clones; about four fifths are singletons. Sequencing input: peripheral blood. Receptor source: a woman in her sixties with COVID-19, enrolled during active disease.

This clone was recorded a few times. The V and J genes are TRBV6-2 or TRBV6-3 and TRBJ2-1; 9 bases agree with TRBD2. CDR1 MNHEY and CDR2 SVGEGT come from the germline V gene. V was clipped by 6 bases and J by 5 bases; unmatched bases: 11. The CDR3 is 16 amino acids. CDR3 bases: TGTGCCAGCAGCCGCTCCCTAAGGACTAGCGACAATGAGCAGTTCTTC. Its protein is CASSRSLRTSDNEQFF.

The chain uses TRBV28 and TRBJ1-6; the match to TRBD1 covers 8 bases. In germline, CDR1 is MDHEN, CDR2 SYDVKM. V shed 6 bases and J 7 bases; nucleotides not matched to a gene: 5. The CDR3 is made up of 14 amino acids. The chain's CDR3 is CASRSRTGNSPLHF. The CDR3 DNA reads TGTGCCAGCAGAAGTAGGACAGGGAATTCACCCCTCCACTTT.

V usage is TRBV6-1 and J usage is TRBJ1-5; the D is unclear. Germline CDR1 and CDR2: MNHNS and SASEGT. The V gene lost 2 bases and the J gene lost 11 bases, with 13 bases spanning the gap. This CDR3 has 13 amino acids. In DNA form, the CDR3 reads TGTGCCAGCAGTGAACCGACGGGGAGGGCCCAGCATTTT. This encodes CASSEPTGRAQHF.

V is TRBV18 and J is TRBJ1-3; TRBD1 matches at 9 bases. CDR1 is KGHSH, CDR2 LQKENI, per germline. There are 16 residues in the CDR3. With 3 bases clipped from V and 0 bases from J, the junction kept 3 bases outside the gene matches. The CDR3 sequence is CASSPGTGFSGNTIYF. The CDR3 DNA sequence: TGTGCCAGCTCACCCGGGACAGGGTTCTCTGGAAACACCATATATTTT.

This clone came up a few times. The rearrangement uses TRBV5-1 and TRBJ2-2; TRBD1 might be the D (5 bases). CDR3 length: 15 residues. Trimming stripped 0 bases from V and 6 bases from J, with 12 bases between. CDR1 is SGHRS and CDR2 is YFSETQ in the germline V gene. The CDR3 loop reads CASSLAAGSAGELFF. CDR3 coding DNA: TGCGCCAGCAGCTTGGCCGCAGGGTCCGCCGGGGAGCTGTTTTTT.

V and J are TRBV5-1 and TRBJ2-7, with D perhaps matching TRBD1 (5 bases). The CDR3 has 15 amino acids. Germline CDR1 is SGHRS and CDR2 is YFSETQ. V lost 2 bases, J lost 0 bases, and 12 bases lay in between. CDR3: CASSLITGTSYEQYF. The CDR3 nucleotides are TGCGCCAGCAGCTTAATAACAGGTACCTCCTACGAGCAGTACTTC.

V is TRBV18 and J is TRBJ2-3; TRBD2 might be the D (6 bases). The CDR3 length is 15 residues. The germline gives CDR1 KGHSH, CDR2 LQKENI. The V end lost 2 bases, the J end lost 2 bases, and 11 bases lay between the germline ends. CDR3: CASSPLGGNTDTQYF. The DNA of the CDR3 is TGTGCCAGCTCACCATTGGGGGGAAACACAGATACGCAGTATTTT.

The rearrangement links TRBV12-3 or TRBV12-4 to TRBJ2-7; D uncertain. The CDR3 runs 12 residues. Trimming stripped 6 bases from V and 6 bases from J, with 12 bases between. CDR3 residues: CASRPRPSEQYV. CDR3 nucleotides: TGTGCCAGCAGACCTAGACCCTCCGAGCAGTACGTC.

The V call is TRBV4-1, the J call TRBJ2-3, with D perhaps TRBD2 (6 bases). Trimming removed 0 bases from V and 3 bases from J, with 10 bases in between. The length of the CDR3 is 15 residues. Germline CDR1 reads MGHRA; CDR2 reads YSYEKL. This CDR3 reads CASSQEVAGTDTQYF. The CDR3 coding sequence is TGCGCCAGCAGCCAAGAAGTTGCGGGGACAGATACGCAGTATTTT.

This clone appeared a few times. The sample holds other DNA sequences that translate to the same CDR3. The CDR3 nucleotides are TGCAGCGTAGTTAGCGGACAAGAGACCCAGTACTTC. It specifies CSVVSGQETQYF. The chain links TRBV29-1 to TRBJ2-5; perhaps TRBD2 as D (6 bases). Trimming stripped 6 bases from V and 2 bases from J, with 10 bases between. The CDR3 is 12 residues long. Germline V lookup: CDR1 SQVTM, CDR2 ANQGSEA.

This clone was found a few times. This chain uses TRBV7-2 with TRBJ1-3; the D is unclear. Germline V gives CDR1 SGHTA, CDR2 FQGNSA. V lost 5 bases, J lost 3 bases, and 17 bases lay in between. The CDR3 totals 16 residues. The CDR3 is CASSPGGTSFGNTIYF. CDR3 nucleotides: TGTGCCAGCAGCCCTGGAGGAACCTCATTTGGAAACACCATATATTTT. The entire variable domain, with the rest obtained from reference TRBV7-2 and TRBJ1-3, is as follows: GAGVSQSPSNKVTEKGKDVELRCDPISGHTALYWYRQSLGQGLEFLIYFQGNSAPDKSGLPSDRFSAERTGGSVSTLTIQRTQQEDSAVYLCASSPGGTSFGNTIYFGEGSWLTVV.